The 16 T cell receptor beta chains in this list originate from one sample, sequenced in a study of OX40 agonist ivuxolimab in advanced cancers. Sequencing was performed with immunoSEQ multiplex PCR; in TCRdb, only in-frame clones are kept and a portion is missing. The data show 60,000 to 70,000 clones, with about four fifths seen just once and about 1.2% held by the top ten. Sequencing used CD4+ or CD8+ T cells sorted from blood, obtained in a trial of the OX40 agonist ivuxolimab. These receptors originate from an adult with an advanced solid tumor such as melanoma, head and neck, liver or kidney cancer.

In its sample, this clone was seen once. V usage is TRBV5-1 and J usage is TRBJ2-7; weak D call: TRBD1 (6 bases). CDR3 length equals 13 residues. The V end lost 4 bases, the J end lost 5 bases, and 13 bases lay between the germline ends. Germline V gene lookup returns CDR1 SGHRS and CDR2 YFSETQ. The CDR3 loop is CASSLQGSHEQYF. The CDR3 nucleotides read TGCGCCAGCAGCCTACAGGGATCCCACGAGCAGTACTTC.

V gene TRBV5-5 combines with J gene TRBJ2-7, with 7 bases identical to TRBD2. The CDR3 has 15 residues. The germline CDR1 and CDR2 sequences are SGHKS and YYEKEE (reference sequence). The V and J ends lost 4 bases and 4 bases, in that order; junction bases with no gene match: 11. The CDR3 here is CASSRGDSGYYEQYF. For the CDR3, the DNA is TGTGCCAGCAGCCGGGGGGACTCTGGCTATTACGAGCAGTACTTC.

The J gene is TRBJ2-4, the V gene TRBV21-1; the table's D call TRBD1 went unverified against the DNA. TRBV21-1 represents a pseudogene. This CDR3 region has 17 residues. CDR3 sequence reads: CASSISTRVSTKNIQYF. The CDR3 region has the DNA TGTGCCAGCAGCATCTCCACCAGGGTCAGTACTAAAAACATTCAGTACTTC.

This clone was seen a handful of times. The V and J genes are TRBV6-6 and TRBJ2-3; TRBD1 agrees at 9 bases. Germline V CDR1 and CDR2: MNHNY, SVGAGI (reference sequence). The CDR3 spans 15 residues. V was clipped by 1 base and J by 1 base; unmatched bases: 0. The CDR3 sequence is CASSYWDRGTDTQYF. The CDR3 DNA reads TGTGCCAGCAGTTACTGGGACAGGGGCACAGATACGCAGTATTTT.

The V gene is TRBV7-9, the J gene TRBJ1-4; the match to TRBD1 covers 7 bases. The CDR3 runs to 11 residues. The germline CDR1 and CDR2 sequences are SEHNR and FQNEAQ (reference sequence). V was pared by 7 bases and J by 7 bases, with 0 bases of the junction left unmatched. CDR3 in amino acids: CASTGGEKLFF. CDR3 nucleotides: TGTGCCAGCACAGGGGGTGAAAAACTGTTTTTT.

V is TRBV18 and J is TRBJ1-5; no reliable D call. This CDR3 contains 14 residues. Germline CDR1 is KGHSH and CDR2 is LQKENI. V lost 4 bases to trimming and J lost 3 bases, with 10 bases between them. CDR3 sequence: CASSQTRTNQPQHF. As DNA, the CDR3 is TGTGCCAGCTCACAAACCAGGACCAATCAGCCCCAGCATTTT.

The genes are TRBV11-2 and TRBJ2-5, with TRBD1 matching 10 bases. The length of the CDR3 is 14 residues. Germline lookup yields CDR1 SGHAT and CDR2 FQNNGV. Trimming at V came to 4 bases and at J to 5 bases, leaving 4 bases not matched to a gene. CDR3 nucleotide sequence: TGTGCCAGCAGCTCGGGACAGGGGTGGGAGACCCAGTACTTC. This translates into CASSSGQGWETQYF.

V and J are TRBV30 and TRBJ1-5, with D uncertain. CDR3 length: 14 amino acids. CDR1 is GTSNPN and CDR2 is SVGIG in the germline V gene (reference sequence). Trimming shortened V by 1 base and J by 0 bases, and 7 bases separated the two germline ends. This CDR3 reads CAWSGGNSNQPQHF. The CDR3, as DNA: TGTGCCTGGAGTGGGGGAAATAGCAATCAGCCCCAGCATTTT.

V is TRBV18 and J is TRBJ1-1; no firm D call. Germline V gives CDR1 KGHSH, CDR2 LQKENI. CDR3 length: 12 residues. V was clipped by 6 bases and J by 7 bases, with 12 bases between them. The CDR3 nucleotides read TGTGCCAGCTCCCCAGGAGTCAGTGAAGCTTTCTTT. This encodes CASSPGVSEAFF.

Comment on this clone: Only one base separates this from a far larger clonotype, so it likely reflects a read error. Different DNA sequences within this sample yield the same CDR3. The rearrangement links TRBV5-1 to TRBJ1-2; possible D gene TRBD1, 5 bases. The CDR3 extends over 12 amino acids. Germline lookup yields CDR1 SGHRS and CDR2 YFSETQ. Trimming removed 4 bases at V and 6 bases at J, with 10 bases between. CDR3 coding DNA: TGCGCCAGCAGCACGGGACTGGATGGCTACACCTTC. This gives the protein CASSTGLDGYTF.

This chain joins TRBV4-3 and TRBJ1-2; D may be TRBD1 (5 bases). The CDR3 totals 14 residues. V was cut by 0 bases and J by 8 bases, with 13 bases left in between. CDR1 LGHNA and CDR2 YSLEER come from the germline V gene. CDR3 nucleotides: TGCGCCAGCAGCCAAGACCCCGGGGCCGTGGGCTACACCTTC. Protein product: CASSQDPGAVGYTF.

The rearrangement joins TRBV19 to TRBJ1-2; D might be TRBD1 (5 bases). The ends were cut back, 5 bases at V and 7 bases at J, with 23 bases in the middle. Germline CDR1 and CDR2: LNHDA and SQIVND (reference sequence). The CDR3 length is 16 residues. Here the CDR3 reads CASSRLGGTVFGGYTF. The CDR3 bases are TGTGCCAGTAGTCGTTTGGGCGGGACCGTTTTTGGTGGCTACACCTTC.

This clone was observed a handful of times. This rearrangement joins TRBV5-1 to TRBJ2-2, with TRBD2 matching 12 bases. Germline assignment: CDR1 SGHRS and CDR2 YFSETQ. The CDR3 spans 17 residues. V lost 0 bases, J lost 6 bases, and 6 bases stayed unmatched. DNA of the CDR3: TGCGCCAGCAGCTTGGAGTTGGCTAGCGGGGGGGCCGGGGAGCTGTTTTTT. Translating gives CASSLELASGGAGELFF.

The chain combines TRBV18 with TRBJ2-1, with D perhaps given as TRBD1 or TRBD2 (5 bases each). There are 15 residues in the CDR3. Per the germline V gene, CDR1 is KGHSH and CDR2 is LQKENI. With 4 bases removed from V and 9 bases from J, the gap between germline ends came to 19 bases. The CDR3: CASSRDGPRVGEQFF. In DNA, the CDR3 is TGTGCCAGCTCACGGGACGGCCCTCGAGTGGGTGAGCAGTTCTTC.

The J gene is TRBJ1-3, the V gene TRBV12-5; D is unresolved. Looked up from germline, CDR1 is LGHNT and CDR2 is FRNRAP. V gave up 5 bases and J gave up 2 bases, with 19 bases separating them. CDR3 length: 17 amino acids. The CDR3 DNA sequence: TGTGCTAGTGGTCACTGGGATTGGGTAAAGGCTGGAAACACCATATATTTT. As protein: CASGHWDWVKAGNTIYF.

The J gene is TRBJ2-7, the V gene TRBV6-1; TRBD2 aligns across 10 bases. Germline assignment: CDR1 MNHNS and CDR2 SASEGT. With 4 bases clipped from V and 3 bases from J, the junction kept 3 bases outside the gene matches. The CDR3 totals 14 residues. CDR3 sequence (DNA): TGTGCCAGCAGTGCAGTAGCGGGGGGCTACGAGCAGTACTTC. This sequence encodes CASSAVAGGYEQYF.